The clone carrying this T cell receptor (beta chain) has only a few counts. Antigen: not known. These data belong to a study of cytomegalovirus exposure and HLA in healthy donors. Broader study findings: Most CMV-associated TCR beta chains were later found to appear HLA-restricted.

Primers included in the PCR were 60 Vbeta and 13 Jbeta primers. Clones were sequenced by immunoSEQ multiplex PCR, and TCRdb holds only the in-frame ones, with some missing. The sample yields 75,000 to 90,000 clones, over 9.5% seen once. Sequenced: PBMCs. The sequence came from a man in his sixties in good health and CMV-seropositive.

The CDR3 region has the DNA TGTGCCAGCAGTGAGACTAGCGGGGGGGGCACAGATACGCAGTATTTT. It specifies CASSETSGGGTDTQYF. V usage is TRBV6-1 and J usage is TRBJ2-3, with TRBD2 matching over 14 bases. This CDR3 is 16 amino acids long. Trimming cost V 3 bases and J 1 base; bases outside gene matches: 0. The germline CDR1 and CDR2 sequences are MNHNS and SASEGT.